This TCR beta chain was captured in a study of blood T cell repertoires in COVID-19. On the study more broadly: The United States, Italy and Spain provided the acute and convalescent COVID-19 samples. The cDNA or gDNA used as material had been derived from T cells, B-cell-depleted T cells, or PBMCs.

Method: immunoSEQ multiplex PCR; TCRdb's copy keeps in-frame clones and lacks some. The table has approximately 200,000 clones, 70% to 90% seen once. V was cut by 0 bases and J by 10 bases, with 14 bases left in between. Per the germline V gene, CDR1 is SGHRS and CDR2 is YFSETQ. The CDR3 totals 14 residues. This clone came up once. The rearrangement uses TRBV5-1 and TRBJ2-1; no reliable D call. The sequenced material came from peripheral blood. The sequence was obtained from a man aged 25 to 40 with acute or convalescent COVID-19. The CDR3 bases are TGCGCCAGCAGCTTGGCCCTATTTGAGAAGGAGCAGTTCTTC. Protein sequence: CASSLALFEKEQFF.